This T cell receptor (beta chain) was observed in a study of cytomegalovirus exposure and HLA in healthy donors. Study summary: As an earlier analysis found, 180 million or so T cells yielded approximately 110 million unique TCR beta sequences.

Comments on this clone: Its antigen is not known.

The CDR3 runs 13 residues. V was shortened by 4 bases and J by 5 bases, with 11 bases between the two germline ends. CDR1 LNHDA and CDR2 SQIVND come from the germline V gene (reference sequence). Vbeta (60) and Jbeta (13) primers were used in the PCR. Assay used: immunoSEQ multiplex PCR; TCRdb lists only in-frame clones, some missing. The sample records 150,000 to 200,000 clones, under 85% being singletons. Study results and caveats: Indistinguishable V segments, including TRBV6-2 and TRBV6-3, were excluded. The classifier was said to identify cytomegalovirus status with high specificity and sensitivity.

This receptor was taken from a woman in her twenties or thirties in good health and CMV-seronegative. The rearrangement joins TRBV19 to TRBJ1-1, with a possible D match to TRBD1 (6 bases). Material for sequencing was PBMCs. CDR3 protein: CASSNQGWTEAFF. For the CDR3, the DNA is TGTGCCAGTAGTAATCAGGGGTGGACTGAAGCTTTCTTT.